Listed below are T cell receptor beta chains from one sample, sequenced in a study of control samples from healthy donors and cancer patients. Here immunoSEQ multiplex PCR was the method, and the copy in TCRdb shows in-frame clones only, minus some. This sample has about 61,000 clones, with 90% found just once. What was sequenced was PBMCs. Receptor source: a man between 60 and 75 years old with colorectal cancer. Each CDR3 is given with its conserved first and last residue.

cdr3_length: 14; j_call: TRBJ2-7; v_call: TRBV10-3; cdr3_aa: CAIRGAASSYEQYF
cdr3_length: 11; j_call: TRBJ1-5; v_call: TRBV6-1; cdr3_aa: CASSEGQPQHF
cdr3_length: 16; j_call: TRBJ2-1; v_call: TRBV3-1/TRBV3-2; cdr3_aa: CASSQFGGGAGSEQFF
cdr3_length: 15; j_call: TRBJ1-1; v_call: TRBV9; cdr3_aa: CASSSGNVRNTEAFF
cdr3_length: 12; j_call: TRBJ1-2; v_call: TRBV5-6; cdr3_aa: CASSFGGNGYTF
cdr3_length: 13; j_call: TRBJ2-5; v_call: TRBV5-6; cdr3_aa: CASSGQNQETQYF
cdr3_length: 15; j_call: TRBJ2-3; v_call: TRBV3-1/TRBV3-2; cdr3_aa: CASSTGLGSTDTQYF
cdr3_length: 14; j_call: TRBJ2-7; v_call: TRBV19; cdr3_aa: CASSRQTSSYEQYF
cdr3_length: 15; j_call: TRBJ2-1; v_call: TRBV21-1; cdr3_aa: CASSKARTEGNEQFF
cdr3_length: 15; j_call: TRBJ2-7; v_call: TRBV6-1; cdr3_aa: CASTRGARKPYEQYF
cdr3_length: 15; j_call: TRBJ2-1; v_call: TRBV27; cdr3_aa: CASSLGSPSYNEQFF
cdr3_length: 17; j_call: TRBJ1-3; v_call: TRBV5-1; cdr3_aa: CASSLALTGDSGNTIYF
cdr3_length: 17; j_call: TRBJ1-4; v_call: TRBV9; cdr3_aa: CASSVGRTEATNEKLFF
cdr3_length: 18; j_call: TRBJ2-3; v_call: TRBV7-4; cdr3_aa: CASSPDLPQGTENFCWYF
cdr3_length: 14; j_call: TRBJ1-1; v_call: TRBV7-3; cdr3_aa: CASSLDRLSTEAFF
cdr3_length: 16; j_call: TRBJ2-1; v_call: TRBV4-2; cdr3_aa: CASSPPGGISYNEQFF
cdr3_length: 13; j_call: TRBJ1-1; v_call: TRBV6-5; cdr3_aa: CASRRQIYTEAFF
cdr3_length: 15; j_call: TRBJ1-4; v_call: TRBV3-1/TRBV3-2; cdr3_aa: CASSRPSVGGEKLFF
cdr3_length: 16; j_call: TRBJ1-2; v_call: TRBV5-1; cdr3_aa: CASSLRTGQPNYGYTF
cdr3_length: 15; j_call: TRBJ2-1; v_call: TRBV7-7; cdr3_aa: CASSLVAGANNEQFF
cdr3_length: 13; j_call: TRBJ2-1; v_call: TRBV5-4; cdr3_aa: CASSLSLANEQFF
cdr3_length: 15; j_call: TRBJ2-3; v_call: TRBV29-1; cdr3_aa: CSVEEAGYDTDTQYF
cdr3_length: 10; j_call: TRBJ1-2; v_call: TRBV19; cdr3_aa: CASRSGGYTF
cdr3_length: 15; j_call: TRBJ2-7; v_call: TRBV11-1; cdr3_aa: CASSLEGAISYEQYF
cdr3_length: 16; j_call: TRBJ2-3; v_call: TRBV13; cdr3_aa: CASSRATSGVTDTQYF
cdr3_length: 13; j_call: TRBJ1-1; v_call: TRBV2; cdr3_aa: CAKRQGRYTEAFF
cdr3_length: 14; j_call: TRBJ2-1; v_call: TRBV4-1; cdr3_aa: CASSQAKEYNEQFF
cdr3_length: 15; j_call: TRBJ1-6; v_call: TRBV28; cdr3_aa: CASSPWGTNNSPLHF